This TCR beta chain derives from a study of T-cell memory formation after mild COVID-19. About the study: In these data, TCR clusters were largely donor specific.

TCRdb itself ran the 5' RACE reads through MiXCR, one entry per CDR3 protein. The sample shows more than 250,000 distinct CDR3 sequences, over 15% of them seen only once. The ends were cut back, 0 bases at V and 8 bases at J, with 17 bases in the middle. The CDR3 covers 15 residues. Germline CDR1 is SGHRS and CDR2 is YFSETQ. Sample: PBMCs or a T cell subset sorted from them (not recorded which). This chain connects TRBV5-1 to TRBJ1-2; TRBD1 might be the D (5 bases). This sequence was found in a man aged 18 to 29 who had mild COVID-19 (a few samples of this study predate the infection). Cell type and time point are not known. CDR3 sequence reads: CASSLGGTGPSGYTF. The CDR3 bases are TGCGCCAGCAGCTTGGGGGGGACGGGCCCTTCGGGCTACACCTTC.